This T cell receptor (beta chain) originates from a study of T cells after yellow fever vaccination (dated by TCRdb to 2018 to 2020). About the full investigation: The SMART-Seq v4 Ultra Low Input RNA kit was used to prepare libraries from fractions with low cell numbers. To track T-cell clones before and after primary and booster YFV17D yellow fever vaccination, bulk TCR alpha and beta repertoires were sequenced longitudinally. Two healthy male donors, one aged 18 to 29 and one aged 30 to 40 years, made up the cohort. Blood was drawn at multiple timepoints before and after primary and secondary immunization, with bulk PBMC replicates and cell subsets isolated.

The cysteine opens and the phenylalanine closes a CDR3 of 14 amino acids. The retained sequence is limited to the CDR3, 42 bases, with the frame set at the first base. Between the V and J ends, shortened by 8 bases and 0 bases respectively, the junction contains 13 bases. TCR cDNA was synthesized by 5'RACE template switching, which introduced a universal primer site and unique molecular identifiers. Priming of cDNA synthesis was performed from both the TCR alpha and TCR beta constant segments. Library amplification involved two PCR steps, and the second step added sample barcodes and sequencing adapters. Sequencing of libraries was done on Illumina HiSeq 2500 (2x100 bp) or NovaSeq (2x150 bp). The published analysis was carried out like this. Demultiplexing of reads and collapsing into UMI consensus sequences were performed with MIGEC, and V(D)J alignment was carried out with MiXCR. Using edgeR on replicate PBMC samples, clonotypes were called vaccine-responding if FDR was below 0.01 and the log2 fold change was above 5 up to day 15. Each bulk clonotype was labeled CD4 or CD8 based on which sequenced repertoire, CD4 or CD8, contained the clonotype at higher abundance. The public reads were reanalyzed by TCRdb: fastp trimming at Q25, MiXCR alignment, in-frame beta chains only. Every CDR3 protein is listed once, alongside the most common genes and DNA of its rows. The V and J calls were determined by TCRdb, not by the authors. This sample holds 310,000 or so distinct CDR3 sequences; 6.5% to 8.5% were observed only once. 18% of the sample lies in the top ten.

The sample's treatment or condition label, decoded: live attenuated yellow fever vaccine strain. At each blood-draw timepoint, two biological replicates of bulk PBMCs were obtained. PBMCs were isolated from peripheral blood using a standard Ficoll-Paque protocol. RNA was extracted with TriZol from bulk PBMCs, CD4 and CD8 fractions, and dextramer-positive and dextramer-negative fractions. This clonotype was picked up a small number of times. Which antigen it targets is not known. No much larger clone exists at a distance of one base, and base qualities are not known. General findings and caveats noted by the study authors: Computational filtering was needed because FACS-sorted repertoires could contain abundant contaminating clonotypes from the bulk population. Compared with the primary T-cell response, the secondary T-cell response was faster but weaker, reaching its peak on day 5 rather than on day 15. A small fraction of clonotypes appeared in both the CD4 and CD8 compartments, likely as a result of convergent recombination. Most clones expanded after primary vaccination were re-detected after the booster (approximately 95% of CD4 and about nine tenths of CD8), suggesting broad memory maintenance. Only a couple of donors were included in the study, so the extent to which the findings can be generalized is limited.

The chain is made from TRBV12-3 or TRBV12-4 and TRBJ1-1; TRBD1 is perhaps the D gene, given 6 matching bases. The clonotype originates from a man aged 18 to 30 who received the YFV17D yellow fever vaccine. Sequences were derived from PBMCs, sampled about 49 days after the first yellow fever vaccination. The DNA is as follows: TGTGCCAGCGACATAGGGGGGCTGAACACTGAAGCTTTCTTT. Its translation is CASDIGGLNTEAFF.